The source of this T cell receptor (beta chain) is a study of blood T cell repertoires in COVID-19. Study context: The United States, Italy and Spain provided the acute and convalescent COVID-19 samples. T cells, B-cell-depleted T cells, or PBMCs provided the cDNA or gDNA that served as material.

Source study methods: Nucleated cell number was recorded as an estimate derived from reference gene primer amplification. Only in-frame clones appear in the TCRdb table, and some are missing; sequencing was by immunoSEQ multiplex PCR. V, J and clone size reflect that table, while D and trimming were determined from the DNA. The data contain about 200,000 clones, approximately 81% of them singletons. This clone has just a few counts. Other nucleotide sequences in the sample specify the same CDR3. In germline, CDR1 is LNHDA, CDR2 SQIVND (reference sequence). The CDR3 is made up of 13 amino acids. Unmatched junction bases numbered 2, after V lost 8 bases and J lost 1 base.

The rearrangement joins TRBV19 to TRBJ1-1; 9 positions agree with TRBD1. The source material was peripheral blood. The origin of this receptor is a woman over 75 with acute or convalescent COVID-19. The CDR3: CASSDRGNTEAFF. As DNA, the CDR3 is TGTGCCAGTTCGGACAGGGGGAACACTGAAGCTTTCTTT.